The 10 T cell receptor beta chains listed next were all sequenced from one sample in a study of shared clonotypes between healthy human individuals. The table came from immunoSEQ multiplex PCR; TCRdb's copy has only in-frame clones and leaves some out. The data show some 1,100,000 clones, about 84% seen once. Specimen: memory CD4+ T cells from PBMCs. As for subset: CD45RA-negative fraction. These TCRs come from a man aged 18 to 29 in good health. Some clones in this sample may be carry-over from other donors' samples.

The V call is TRBV5-1, the J call TRBJ2-1; D is undetermined. V lost 6 bases and J lost 2, with 15 bases in between. The germline V gene encodes CDR1 SGHRS and CDR2 YFSETQ. CDR3 size: 15 residues. The CDR3 sequence is CASTFMTPAYNEQFF. The CDR3 region has the DNA TGCGCCAGCACCTTCATGACCCCTGCCTACAATGAGCAGTTCTTC.

The chain uses TRBV2 and TRBJ1-3; no firm D call. Germline CDR1 reads SNHLY; CDR2 reads FYNNEI. The CDR3 length is 15 residues. V was trimmed by 6 bases and J by 3 bases, leaving 15 bases between them. The CDR3 bases are TGTGCCAGCAGAGTGGGCGTGAGCGATGGAAACACCATATATTTT. Its protein is CASRVGVSDGNTIYF.

This sequence joins TRBV7-9 and TRBJ2-7; D may match TRBD1 or TRBD2 (6 bases each). V lost 3 bases to trimming and J lost 3 bases, with 12 bases between them. The CDR3 totals 14 residues. Germline loops: CDR1 SEHNR, CDR2 FQNEAQ (reference sequence). The CDR3 region is CASSLGGSNYEQYF. CDR3 DNA sequence: TGTGCCAGCAGCTTGGGGGGCAGTAACTACGAGCAGTACTTC.

The gene calls are TRBV10-3 and TRBJ1-2; D remains unclear. Germline CDR1 reads ENHRY; CDR2 reads SYGVKD. CDR3 length equals 11 residues. Trimming took 10 bases from V and 4 from J, leaving 10 bases between them. CDR3: CATHSGYGYTF. The CDR3, as DNA: TGTGCCACCCACTCGGGCTATGGCTACACCTTC.

The rearrangement joins TRBV5-1 to TRBJ1-1; no firm D call. The CDR3 has 16 amino acids. The V gene lost 4 bases and the J gene lost 4 bases, with 20 bases spanning the gap. CDR1 and CDR2 from the germline V gene are SGHRS and YFSETQ. CDR3 region: CASSLRLAVGGTEAFF. The CDR3 bases are TGCGCCAGCAGCCTACGCTTAGCCGTCGGAGGCACTGAAGCTTTCTTT.

The count of this clone is one. This chain links TRBV28 with TRBJ1-5, with unresolved D. CDR1 is MDHEN and CDR2 is SYDVKM in the germline V gene. The CDR3 has 15 amino acids. V lost 7 bases to trimming and J lost 0 bases, with 13 bases between them. CDR3 nucleotide sequence: TGTGCCAGCACGGTTTCGGGTTATAGCAATCAGCCCCAGCATTTT. Its translation is CASTVSGYSNQPQHF.

V is TRBV2 and J is TRBJ1-1; no definite D call. Trimming took 8 bases from V and 4 from J, leaving 8 bases between them. CDR1 is SNHLY and CDR2 is FYNNEI in the germline V gene. CDR3 length: 11 amino acids. The CDR3: CASQPFTEAFF. The CDR3 coding sequence is TGTGCCAGCCAACCCTTCACTGAAGCTTTCTTT. Based on the CDR3 plus reference TRBV2 and TRBJ1-1, the full variable domain is EPEVTQTPSHQVTQMGQEVILRCVPISNHLYFYWYRQILGQKVEFLVSFYNNEISEKSEIFDDQFSVERPDGSNFTLKIRSTKLEDSAMYFCASQPFTEAFFGQGTRLTVV.

The V call is TRBV28, the J call TRBJ2-2, with 10 bases matching TRBD1. This CDR3 has 15 amino acids. Trimming took 8 bases from V and 4 from J; bases not matched to a gene: 7. CDR1 is MDHEN, CDR2 SYDVKM, per germline. The CDR3 DNA reads TGTGCCAGCCGGGGACAGGGGATATTCACCGGGGAGCTGTTTTTT. It is translated as CASRGQGIFTGELFF.

Written as DNA, the CDR3 is TGCGCCAGCAGCTTCGACCGACAGGGGATGGGAAAACTGTTTTTT. Residues: CASSFDRQGMGKLFF. The chain combines TRBV5-1 with TRBJ1-4, with TRBD1 matching over 8 bases. V lost 2 bases, J lost 10 bases, and 10 bases stayed unmatched. CDR3 length: 15 amino acids. Germline V gene sequence: CDR1 SGHRS, CDR2 YFSETQ.

As regards this clone: The same CDR3 is also encoded by other DNA sequences in this sample. The V call is TRBV5-1, the J call TRBJ2-6; D remains ambiguous. Germline CDR1 is SGHRS and CDR2 is YFSETQ. V lost 2 bases and J lost 0, with 3 bases in between. The CDR3 runs 14 residues. The CDR3 coding sequence is TGCGCCAGCAGCTTACGCTCTGGGGCCAACGTCCTGACTTTC. As protein: CASSLRSGANVLTF.